This TCR beta chain was sequenced for a study of blood T cell repertoires in COVID-19. Study-level background: Whether acute or convalescent, the COVID-19 samples came from the United States, Italy and Spain.

TCRdb keeps only in-frame clones here, not all; method: immunoSEQ multiplex PCR. The top ten hold 9% to 15% of the sample, which has approximately 180,000 clones, roughly 80% seen once. Patients of the Seattle cohort, enrolled during active infection, were followed longitudinally. V lost 6 bases and J lost 5, with 9 bases in between. Germline-derived CDR1 and CDR2 are ENHRY and SYGVKD. The CDR3 contains 12 residues. The clonotype was recovered from a woman of 80 years or more with COVID-19, enrolled during active disease. Source material: peripheral blood. V and J are TRBV10-3 and TRBJ2-3; the D is unclear. The CDR3 is CAISPTGDTQYF. CDR3 DNA: TGTGCCATCAGCCCTACGGGAGATACGCAGTATTTT.